This paragraph reports one T cell receptor (beta chain). Per the authors' pipeline: Estimates of nucleated cell counts were drawn from the amplification of reference gene primers. Only in-frame clones appear in the TCRdb table, and some are missing; sequencing was by immunoSEQ multiplex PCR. The V and J calls and clone size come from that table; D and trimming were worked out from the DNA. Here the sample spans roughly 410,000 clones, 80% to 90% being singletons. These data come from a study of blood T cell repertoires in COVID-19. Study-level information: COVID-19 samples from acute and convalescent phases originated in the United States, Italy and Spain. In each case, the material was cDNA or gDNA derived from T cells, B-cell-depleted T cells, or PBMCs.

Patients in Seattle were enrolled during active infection, then followed longitudinally. The J segment lost 5 bases and the V segment lost 1 base, leaving 2 bases of the junction unmatched. CDR1 and CDR2 from the germline V gene are KGHDR and SFDVKD. The CDR3 has 15 amino acids. The sequenced sample consisted of peripheral blood. This clonotype was obtained from a woman aged 55-69 years with COVID-19, enrolled during active disease. The rearrangement uses TRBV24-1 and TRBJ2-2; 8 nucleotides agree with TRBD2. The CDR3: CATSDLAGATGELFF. In nucleotides, the CDR3 is TGTGCCACCAGTGATTTAGCGGGGGCAACCGGGGAGCTGTTTTTT.